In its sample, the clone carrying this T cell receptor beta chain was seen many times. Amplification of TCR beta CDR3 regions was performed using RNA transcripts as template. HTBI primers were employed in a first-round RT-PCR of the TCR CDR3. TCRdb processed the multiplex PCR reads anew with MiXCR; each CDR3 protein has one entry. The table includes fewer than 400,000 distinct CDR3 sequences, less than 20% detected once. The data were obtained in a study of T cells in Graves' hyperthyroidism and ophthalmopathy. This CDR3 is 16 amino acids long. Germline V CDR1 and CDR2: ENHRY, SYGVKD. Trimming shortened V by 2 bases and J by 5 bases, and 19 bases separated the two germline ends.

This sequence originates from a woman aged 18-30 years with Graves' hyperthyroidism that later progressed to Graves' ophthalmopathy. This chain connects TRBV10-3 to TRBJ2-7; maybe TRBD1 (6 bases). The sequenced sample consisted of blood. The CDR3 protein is CAISEGAGDWAHEQYF. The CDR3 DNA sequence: TGTGCCATCAGTGAGGGTGCAGGGGATTGGGCCCACGAGCAGTACTTC.